This TCR beta chain derives from a study of blood T cells in healthy people across ages. Study outcomes and limitations: When set beside aged donors, long-lived donors presented more naive CD4+ cells and higher diversity. A roughly linear age-dependent decrease characterized TCR beta diversity per million T cells.

Sample-barcoded 5' priming and a J-beta primer mix drove a second PCR of 7 to 11 cycles. A single record per CDR3 protein comes from TCRdb applying MiXCR to the 5' RACE reads. The repertoire holds around 1.5 million distinct CDR3 sequences, with about 35% as singletons. The table lists this clonotype with many counts. Its antigen is as yet unknown. V lost 5 bases, J lost 6 bases, and 6 bases stayed unmatched. The CDR3 has 15 amino acids. Germline V gene sequence: CDR1 SEHNR, CDR2 FQNEAQ (reference sequence). Every donor provided 9.5 to 10 milliliters of peripheral blood. Sequenced material: blood. The TCR sequence derives from a woman aged 30 to 39 in good health. V and J are TRBV7-9 and TRBJ2-7, with 14 bases fitting TRBD2. CDR3 protein: CASSPGLAGGREQYF. The CDR3 nucleotides read TGTGCCAGCAGCCCAGGACTAGCGGGAGGACGCGAGCAGTACTTC.